This T cell receptor beta chain was observed in a study of blood T cell repertoires in COVID-19. Study-level information: In each case, the material was cDNA or gDNA derived from T cells, B-cell-depleted T cells, or PBMCs.

Libraries were prepared by immunoSEQ multiplex PCR; TCRdb keeps only in-frame clonotypes and omits some of them. The table shows roughly 180,000 clones, with about 85% occurring only once. The length of the CDR3 is 17 residues. CDR1 and CDR2 (germline): LNHNV, YYDKDF (reference sequence). V was cut by 3 bases and J by 5 bases, with 22 bases left in between. Participant ages covered about 18 to 89 years across 25 or so US areas. Cohort assignment relied on participant-reported clinical history. Sequences were obtained from PBMCs or T cells enriched from blood (not recorded which). The receptor was isolated from a woman aged 40 to 50 with acute COVID-19. The chain uses TRBV15 and TRBJ2-5; TRBD2 might be the D (5 bases). CDR3 residues: CATSRLRSGNLAETQYF. The CDR3 coding sequence is TGTGCCACCAGCAGGCTAAGGTCCGGGAACTTAGCGGAGACCCAGTACTTC.